The next 10 T cell receptor beta chains were all read from a single sample in a study of shared clonotypes between healthy human individuals. Data came from immunoSEQ multiplex PCR; TCRdb stores just in-frame clones and leaves some out. The sample holds over 700,000 clones, over 55% seen once. Material: memory CD4+ T cells sorted from blood. The sample's subset: CD45RA-negative fraction. Source of these receptors: a woman aged 25-40 years in good health.

The V call is TRBV5-4, the J call TRBJ2-5; D gene uncertain. Trimming took 1 base from V and 3 from J, leaving 13 bases between them. The CDR3 consists of 15 residues. Germline assignment: CDR1 SGHNT and CDR2 YYREEE (reference sequence). The CDR3 region is CASSLYLSGKETQYF. CDR3 DNA sequence: TGTGCCAGCAGCTTGTACCTATCCGGTAAAGAGACCCAGTACTTC.

The chain recombines TRBV6-6 with TRBJ2-7, with D possibly being TRBD1 or TRBD2 (5 bases each). The CDR3 extends over 14 amino acids. Germline CDR1 and CDR2: MNHNY and SVGAGI (reference sequence). Between the trimmed V and J ends, which lost 6 bases and 0 bases, there was a span of 12 bases. CDR3 residues: CASRPGDGSYEQYF. CDR3 nucleotide sequence: TGTGCCAGCAGGCCTGGGGACGGCTCCTACGAGCAGTACTTC.

This chain uses TRBV7-2 with TRBJ2-1; D remains ambiguous. V dropped 0 bases and J dropped 8 bases, with 2 bases sitting between them. This CDR3 is 11 amino acids long. CDR1 SGHTA and CDR2 FQGNSA come from the germline V gene. The CDR3 spells CASSLAYEQFF. The CDR3, as DNA: TGTGCCAGCAGCTTAGCGTATGAGCAGTTCTTC.

The genes are TRBV19 and TRBJ2-5; maybe TRBD1 (5 bases). The V end lost 3 bases, the J end lost 9 bases, and 8 bases lay between the germline ends. The length of the CDR3 is 11 residues. Looked up from germline, CDR1 is LNHDA and CDR2 is SQIVND (reference sequence). CDR3 region: CASSIGAAQYF. The CDR3 bases are TGTGCCAGTAGTATTGGGGCTGCCCAGTACTTC.

This chain connects TRBV5-6 to TRBJ2-3; the match to TRBD2 covers 10 bases. The V and J ends lost 5 bases and 5 bases, in that order; junction bases with no gene match: 14. The CDR3 consists of 17 residues. Germline-derived CDR1 and CDR2 are SGHDT and YYEEEE. The CDR3 coding sequence is TGTGCCAGCAGTTCGCGTCGGACTAGCGGAAGGGAAGATACGCAGTATTTT. Residues: CASSSRRTSGREDTQYF.

This clone was found a few times. The chain recombines TRBV4-2 with TRBJ1-4, with no clear D. The CDR3 has 14 amino acids. Trimming removed 0 bases from V and 7 bases from J, with 9 bases in between. Germline CDR1 is LGHNA and CDR2 is YNFKEQ. Here the CDR3 DNA reads TGTGCCAGCAGCCAAGACGGATGGTCTGAAAAACTGTTTTTT. It translates to CASSQDGWSEKLFF.

The CDR3 region is CASSLLGVGIYGYTF. In nucleotides, the CDR3 is TGTGCCAGCAGCTTATTAGGGGTCGGTATCTATGGCTACACCTTC. The V gene is TRBV7-9, the J gene TRBJ1-2; a weak D match, TRBD1 (5 bases). Trimming took off 2 bases at V and 4 bases at J, with 14 bases between the two ends. This CDR3 contains 15 residues. CDR1 SEHNR and CDR2 FQNEAQ come from the germline V gene (reference sequence). Complete variable domain (other parts from reference TRBV7-9 and TRBJ1-2): DTGVSQNPRHKITKRGQNVTFRCDPISEHNRLYWYRQTLGQGPEFLTYFQNEAQLEKSRLLSDRFSAERPKGSFSTLEIQRTEQGDSAMYLCASSLLGVGIYGYTFGSGTRLTVV.

This chain joins TRBV7-9 and TRBJ1-1; D call uncertain. V lost 5 bases and J 5 bases, leaving 12 bases between the germline ends. The germline gives CDR1 SEHNR, CDR2 FQNEAQ (reference sequence). The CDR3 loop spans 13 amino acids. The CDR3 sequence: CASSPRERTEAFF. CDR3 nucleotide sequence: TGTGCCAGCAGCCCCCGTGAGCGAACTGAAGCTTTCTTT.

This rearrangement joins TRBV6-5 to TRBJ1-1; the match to TRBD1 covers 8 bases. V gave up 6 bases and J gave up 4 bases; unmatched junction bases: 10. This CDR3 has 15 residues. Germline CDR1 reads MNHEY; CDR2 reads SVGAGI. The CDR3 bases are TGTGCCAGCAGATCTGGACAGGGAAGCATCACTGAAGCTTTCTTT. Translated, it gives CASRSGQGSITEAFF.

This clone was observed a single time. The chain joins TRBV11-1 to TRBJ2-3; 7 bases agree with TRBD2. Trimming removed 5 bases from V and 0 bases from J; junction bases left unmatched: 8. The CDR3 sequence is 16 residues long. Germline CDR1 SGHAT, CDR2 FQDESV (reference sequence). As DNA, the CDR3 is TGTGCCAGCAGCCCGGGACTACTCTTAAGCACAGATACGCAGTATTTT. It encodes CASSPGLLLSTDTQYF.